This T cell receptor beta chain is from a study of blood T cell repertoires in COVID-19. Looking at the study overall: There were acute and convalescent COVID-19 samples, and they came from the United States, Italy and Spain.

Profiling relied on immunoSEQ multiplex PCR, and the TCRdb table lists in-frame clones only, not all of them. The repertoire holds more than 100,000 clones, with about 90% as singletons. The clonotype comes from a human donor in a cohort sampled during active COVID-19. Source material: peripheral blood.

The DNA for the CDR3 is TGTGCCAGCAGGACAGGAATCGGCACTGAAGCTTTCTTT. It is translated as CASRTGIGTEAFF. This chain connects TRBV6-5 to TRBJ1-1, with D tentatively TRBD1 (6 bases). The CDR3 loop spans 13 amino acids. Trimming took 6 bases from V and 4 from J, leaving 12 bases between them. Looked up from germline, CDR1 is MNHEY and CDR2 is SVGAGI.